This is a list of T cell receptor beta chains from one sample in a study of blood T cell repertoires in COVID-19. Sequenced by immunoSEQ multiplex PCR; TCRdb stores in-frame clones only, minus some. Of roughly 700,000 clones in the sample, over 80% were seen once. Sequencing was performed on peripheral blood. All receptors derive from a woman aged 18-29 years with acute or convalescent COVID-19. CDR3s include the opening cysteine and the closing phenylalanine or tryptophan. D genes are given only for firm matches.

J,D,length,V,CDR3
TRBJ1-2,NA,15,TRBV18,CASSPPATSPGGYTF
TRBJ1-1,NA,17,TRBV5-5,CASSPQLGRERDTEAFF
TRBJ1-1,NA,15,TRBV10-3,CATKVGAYFNTEAFF
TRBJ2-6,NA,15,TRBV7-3,CASSLIASGANVLTF
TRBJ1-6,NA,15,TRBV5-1,CASSLVQASNSPLHF
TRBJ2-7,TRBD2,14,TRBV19,CASSMPGGDYEQYF
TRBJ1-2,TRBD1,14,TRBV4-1,CASSQLTGGYGYTF
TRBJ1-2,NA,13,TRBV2,CASRWGGGYGYTF
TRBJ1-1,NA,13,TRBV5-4,CASSPGQNTEAFF
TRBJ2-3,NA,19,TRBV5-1,CASSLEPIEAGFIADTQYF
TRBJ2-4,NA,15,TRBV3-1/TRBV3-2,CASSQDGGAWDIQYF
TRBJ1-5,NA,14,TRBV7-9,CASSSDTNLPPQHF
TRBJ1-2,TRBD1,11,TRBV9,CASSKTGDYTF
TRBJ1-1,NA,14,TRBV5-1,CASSRTVQQGEAFF
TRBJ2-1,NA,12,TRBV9,CASSPGTREQFF
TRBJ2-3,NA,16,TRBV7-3,CASSLIAGTSTDTQYF
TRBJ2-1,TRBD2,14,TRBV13,CASSLGRGNNEQFF
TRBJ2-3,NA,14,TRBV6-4,CASSQDSSTDTQYF
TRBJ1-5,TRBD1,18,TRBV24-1,CATRQNTGVKGNNQPQHF
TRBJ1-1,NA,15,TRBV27,CASSLYRDGNTEAFF
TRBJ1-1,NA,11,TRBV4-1,CASSQDGGAFF
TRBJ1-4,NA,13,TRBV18,CASSPTPREKLFF
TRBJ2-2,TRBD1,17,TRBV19,CASSMYPGQGYTGELFF
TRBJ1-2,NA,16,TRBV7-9,CASSLGGVEVFDGYTF
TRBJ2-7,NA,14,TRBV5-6,CASSLGGRAYEQYF
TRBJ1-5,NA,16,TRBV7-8,CASSSPGTLSNQPQHF
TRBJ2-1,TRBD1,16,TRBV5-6,CASSPRTGGYYNEQFF
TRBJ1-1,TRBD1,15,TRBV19,CASSASGQGIAEAFF
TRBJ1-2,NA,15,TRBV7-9,CASSPLGRADYGYTF
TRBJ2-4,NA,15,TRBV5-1,CASRPGTLRGDIQYF
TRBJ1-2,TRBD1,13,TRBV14,CASSSRDRGGYTF
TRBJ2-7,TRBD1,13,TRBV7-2,CASSNRQGYEQYF
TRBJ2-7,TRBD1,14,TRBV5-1,CASSDPGQGIRQYF
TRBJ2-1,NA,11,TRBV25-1,CASSLYNEQFF
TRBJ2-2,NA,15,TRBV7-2,CASSLRTLNTGELFF
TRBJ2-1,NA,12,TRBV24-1,CAAADSLNEQFF
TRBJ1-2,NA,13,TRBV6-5,CASSQGHARGYTF
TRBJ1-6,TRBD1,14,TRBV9,CASSVQGGISPLHF
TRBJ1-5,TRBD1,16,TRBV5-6,CASSLYRGRLAQPQHF
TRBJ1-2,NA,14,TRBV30,CAWSERGSYYGYTF
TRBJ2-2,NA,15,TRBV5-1,CASGLGDEDTGELFF
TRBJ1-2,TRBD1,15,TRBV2,CASSEGARGVASYTF
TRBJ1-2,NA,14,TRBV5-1,CASSSDSGGNGYTF
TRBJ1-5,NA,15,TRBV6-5,CASSPGYFSNQPQHF
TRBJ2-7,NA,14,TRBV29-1,CSVGSQGYSYEQYF
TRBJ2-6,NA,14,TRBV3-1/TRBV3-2,CASSQSAGANVLTF
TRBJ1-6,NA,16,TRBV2,CASSTGVSSYNSPLHF
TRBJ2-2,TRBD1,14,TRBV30,CAWTWTGSGGELFF
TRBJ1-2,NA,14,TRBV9,CASSGRHPGDGYTF
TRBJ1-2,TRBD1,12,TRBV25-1,CASSKGAYGYTF